This T cell receptor (beta chain) was identified during a study of T cell responses to AZD1222 COVID-19 vaccine. Overall study findings and caveats: Only five to seven individuals given AZD1222 were seropositive at baseline. Vaccine-associated CD4 TCRs spanned spike, dominant at 160-218 and 743-854. The donors showed a predominance of white British ancestry and of females, with possible underestimation of clonal diversity. Breadth and depth of Spike-specific TCRs rose after two AZD1222 doses.

Concerning this clone: Its target is unknown.

Using immunoSEQ multiplex PCR, the repertoire was profiled, and TCRdb retains in-frame clones only, with some absent. This sample has 150,000 or so clones, with 90% to 95% found just once. This receptor was obtained from an adult in good health. Sequences were derived from peripheral blood, sampled on day 0 of AZD1222 vaccination.

Here the CDR3 DNA reads TGTGCCACCAGTCCGACAGGGTACAATGAGCAGTTCTTC. This sequence encodes CATSPTGYNEQFF. This chain joins TRBV24-1 and TRBJ2-1, with 7 nucleotides matching TRBD1. Germline assignment: CDR1 KGHDR and CDR2 SFDVKD. The V gene end was trimmed by 6 bases and the J gene end by 4 bases; junction bases not matched to a gene: 2. The CDR3 totals 13 residues.